This T cell receptor beta chain was documented in a study of Ad26.COV2.S vaccination and SARS-CoV-2 variants. Here immunoSEQ multiplex PCR was the method, and the copy in TCRdb shows in-frame clones only, minus some. The sample holds about 440,000 clones, less than 95% seen once. Described treatment: roughly 19 received Ad26.COV2.S at low or high dose, single or two shots; about 5 received placebo; per-sample allocation not given. The samples were gathered on day 63 after the first injection of vaccine or placebo. At a Boston site, the person donating was an adult of 18-55 years. Study-wide results and limits: Similar non-spike TCR breadth was observed in recipients of vaccine and of placebo.

A single count supports this clone. The antigen is not known. The CDR3 loop spans 14 amino acids. Trimming stripped 6 bases from V and 9 bases from J, with 21 bases between. Germline V CDR1 and CDR2: MNHEY, SMNVEV (reference sequence). The TCR comes from a person between 18 and 65 years old who received the Ad26.COV2.S COVID-19 vaccine or a placebo. J is TRBJ2-7 and V is TRBV27; TRBD2 might be the D (7 bases). The sample was peripheral blood, taken in a trial of Ad26.COV2.S vaccine versus placebo. CDR3 bases: TGTGCCAGCAGCCGGGGTGGGGGGGCGCGTTGGCAGTACTTC. Residues: CASSRGGGARWQYF.